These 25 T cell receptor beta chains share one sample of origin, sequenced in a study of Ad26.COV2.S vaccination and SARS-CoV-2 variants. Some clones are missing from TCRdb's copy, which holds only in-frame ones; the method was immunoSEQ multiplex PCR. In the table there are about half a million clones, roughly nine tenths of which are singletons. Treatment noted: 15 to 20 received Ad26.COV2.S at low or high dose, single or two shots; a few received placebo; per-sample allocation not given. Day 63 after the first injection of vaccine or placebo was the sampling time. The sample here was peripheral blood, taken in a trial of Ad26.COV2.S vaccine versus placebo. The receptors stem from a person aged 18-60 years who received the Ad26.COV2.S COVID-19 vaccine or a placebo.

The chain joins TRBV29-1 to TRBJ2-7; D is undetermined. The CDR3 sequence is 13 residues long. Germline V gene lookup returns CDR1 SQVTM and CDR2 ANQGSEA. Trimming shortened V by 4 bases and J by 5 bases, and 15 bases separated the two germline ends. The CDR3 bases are TGCAGCGTTGTGACGGGCACCATCCACGAGCAGTACTTC. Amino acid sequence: CSVVTGTIHEQYF.

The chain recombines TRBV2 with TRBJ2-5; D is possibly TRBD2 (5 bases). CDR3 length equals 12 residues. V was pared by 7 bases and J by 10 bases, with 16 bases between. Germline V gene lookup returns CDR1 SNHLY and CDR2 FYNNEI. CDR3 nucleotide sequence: TGTGCCAGCACTACCGACGCGAGGGACCAGTACTTC. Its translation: CASTTDARDQYF.

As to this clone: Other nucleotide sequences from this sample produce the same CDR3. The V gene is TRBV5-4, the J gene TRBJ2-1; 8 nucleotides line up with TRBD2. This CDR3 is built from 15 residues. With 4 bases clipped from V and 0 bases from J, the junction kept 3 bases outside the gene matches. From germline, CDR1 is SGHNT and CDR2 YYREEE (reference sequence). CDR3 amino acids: CASSPGTSSYNEQFF. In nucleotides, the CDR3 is TGTGCCAGCAGCCCGGGGACTAGCTCCTACAATGAGCAGTTCTTC.

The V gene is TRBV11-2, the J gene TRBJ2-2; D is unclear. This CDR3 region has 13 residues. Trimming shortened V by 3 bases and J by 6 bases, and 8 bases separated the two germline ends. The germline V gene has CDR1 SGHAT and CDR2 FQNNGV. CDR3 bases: TGTGCCAGCAGCTTCCCTGGGGCCGGGGAGCTGTTTTTT. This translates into CASSFPGAGELFF.

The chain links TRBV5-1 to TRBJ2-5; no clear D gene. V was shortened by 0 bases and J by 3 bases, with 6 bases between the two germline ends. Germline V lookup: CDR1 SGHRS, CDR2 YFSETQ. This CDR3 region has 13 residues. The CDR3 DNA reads TGCGCCAGCAGCTTGGCCCTAGAAGAGACCCAGTACTTC. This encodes CASSLALEETQYF.

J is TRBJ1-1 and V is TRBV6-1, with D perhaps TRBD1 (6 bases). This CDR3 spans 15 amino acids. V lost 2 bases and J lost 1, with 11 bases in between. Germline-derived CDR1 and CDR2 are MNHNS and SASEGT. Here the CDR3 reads CASSEFTGRNTEAFF. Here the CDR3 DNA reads TGTGCCAGCAGTGAATTCACAGGGCGGAACACTGAAGCTTTCTTT.

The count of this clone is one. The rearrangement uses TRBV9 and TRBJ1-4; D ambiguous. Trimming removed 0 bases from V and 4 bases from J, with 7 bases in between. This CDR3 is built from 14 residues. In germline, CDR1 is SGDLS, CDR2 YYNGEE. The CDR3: CASSVEVSNEKLFF. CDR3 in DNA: TGTGCCAGCAGCGTAGAGGTCAGTAATGAAAAACTGTTTTTT.

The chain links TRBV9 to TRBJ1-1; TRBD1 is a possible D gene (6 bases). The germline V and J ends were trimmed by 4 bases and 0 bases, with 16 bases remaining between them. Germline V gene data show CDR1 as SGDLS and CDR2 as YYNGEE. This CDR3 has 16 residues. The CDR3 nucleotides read TGTGCCAGCAGCCCTGTGGTGGGGGCCTTGAACACTGAAGCTTTCTTT. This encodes CASSPVVGALNTEAFF.

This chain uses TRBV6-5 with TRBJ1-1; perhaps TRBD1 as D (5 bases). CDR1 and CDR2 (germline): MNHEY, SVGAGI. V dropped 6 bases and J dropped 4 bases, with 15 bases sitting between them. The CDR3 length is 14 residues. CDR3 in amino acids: CASSYGGEGTEAFF. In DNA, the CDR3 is TGTGCCAGCAGCTACGGGGGGGAGGGCACTGAAGCTTTCTTT.

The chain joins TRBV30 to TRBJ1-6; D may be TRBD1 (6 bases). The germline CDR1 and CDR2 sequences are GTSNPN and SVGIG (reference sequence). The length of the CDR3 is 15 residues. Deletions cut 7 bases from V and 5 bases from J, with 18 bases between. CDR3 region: CASSGAYLNNSPLHF. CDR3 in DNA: TGTGCCTCATCAGGGGCCTACCTTAATAATTCACCCCTCCACTTT.

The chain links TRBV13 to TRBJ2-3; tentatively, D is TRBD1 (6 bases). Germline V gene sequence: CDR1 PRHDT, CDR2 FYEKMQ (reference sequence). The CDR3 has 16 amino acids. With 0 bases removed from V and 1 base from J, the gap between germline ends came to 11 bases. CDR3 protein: CASSLGLTGRTDTQYF. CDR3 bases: TGTGCCAGCAGCTTAGGCCTGACAGGCCGCACAGATACGCAGTATTTT.

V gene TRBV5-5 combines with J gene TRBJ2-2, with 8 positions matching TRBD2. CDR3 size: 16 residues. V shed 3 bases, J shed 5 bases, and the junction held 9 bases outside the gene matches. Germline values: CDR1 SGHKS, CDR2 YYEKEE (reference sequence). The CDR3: CASSSTGLDSTGELFF. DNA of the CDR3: TGTGCCAGCAGCTCAACGGGACTAGACTCAACCGGGGAGCTGTTTTTT.

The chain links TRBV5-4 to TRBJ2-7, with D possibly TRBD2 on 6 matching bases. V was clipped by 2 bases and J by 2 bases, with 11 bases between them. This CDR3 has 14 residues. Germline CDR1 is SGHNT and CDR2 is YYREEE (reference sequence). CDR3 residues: CASSFAGTTYEQYF. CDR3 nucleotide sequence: TGTGCCAGCAGCTTTGCGGGAACCACCTACGAGCAGTACTTC.

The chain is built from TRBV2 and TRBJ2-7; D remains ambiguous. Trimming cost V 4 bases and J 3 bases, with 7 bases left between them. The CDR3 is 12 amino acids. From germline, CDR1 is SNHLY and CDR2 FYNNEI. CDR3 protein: CASSGPYYEQYF. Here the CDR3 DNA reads TGTGCCAGCAGTGGGCCCTACTACGAGCAGTACTTC.

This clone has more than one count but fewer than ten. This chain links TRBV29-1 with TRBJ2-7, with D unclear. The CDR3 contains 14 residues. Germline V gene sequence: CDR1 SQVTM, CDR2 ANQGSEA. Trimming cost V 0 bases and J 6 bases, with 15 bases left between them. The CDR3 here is CSVEDLLGSSEQYF. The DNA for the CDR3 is TGCAGCGTTGAAGATCTTTTGGGTAGCTCCGAGCAGTACTTC.

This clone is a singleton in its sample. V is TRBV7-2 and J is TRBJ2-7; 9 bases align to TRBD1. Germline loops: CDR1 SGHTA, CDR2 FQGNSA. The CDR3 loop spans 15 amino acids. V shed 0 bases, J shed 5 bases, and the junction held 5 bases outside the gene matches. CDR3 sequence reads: CASSLALQGANEQYF. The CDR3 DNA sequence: TGTGCCAGCAGCTTAGCTCTACAGGGGGCTAACGAGCAGTACTTC.

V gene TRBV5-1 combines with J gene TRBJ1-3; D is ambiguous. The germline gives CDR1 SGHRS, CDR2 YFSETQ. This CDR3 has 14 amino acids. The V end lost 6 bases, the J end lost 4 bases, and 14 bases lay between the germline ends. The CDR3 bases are TGCGCCAGCAAGGCTTTGGGTTTGGGAAACACCATATATTTT. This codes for CASKALGLGNTIYF.

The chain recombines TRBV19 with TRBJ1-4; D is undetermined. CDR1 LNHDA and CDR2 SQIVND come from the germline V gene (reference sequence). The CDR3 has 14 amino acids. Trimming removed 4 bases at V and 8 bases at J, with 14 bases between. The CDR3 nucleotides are TGTGCCAGTAGTAGGGTCCATCGAGACGAAAAACTGTTTTTT. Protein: CASSRVHRDEKLFF.

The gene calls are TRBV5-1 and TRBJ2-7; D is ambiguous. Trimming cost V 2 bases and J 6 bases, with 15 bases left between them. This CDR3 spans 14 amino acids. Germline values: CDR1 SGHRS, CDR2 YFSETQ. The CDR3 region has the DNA TGCGCCAGCAGCTTCATGCTCCCCTCTCGCGAGCAGTACTTC. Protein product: CASSFMLPSREQYF.

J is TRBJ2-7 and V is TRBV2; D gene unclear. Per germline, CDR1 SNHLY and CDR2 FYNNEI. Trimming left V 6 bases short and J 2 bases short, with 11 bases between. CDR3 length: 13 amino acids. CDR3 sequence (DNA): TGTGCCAGCAGCCCCCCGGAGACCTACGAGCAGTACTTC. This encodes CASSPPETYEQYF.

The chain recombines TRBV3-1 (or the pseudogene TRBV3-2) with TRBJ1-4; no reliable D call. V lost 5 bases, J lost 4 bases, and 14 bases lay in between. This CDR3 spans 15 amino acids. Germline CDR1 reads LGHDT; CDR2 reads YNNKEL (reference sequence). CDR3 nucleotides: TGTGCCAGCAGCGATCCGGGTGGGTTTAATGAAAAACTGTTTTTT. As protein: CASSDPGGFNEKLFF.

CDR3 coding DNA: TGTGCCAGCAGCCAACTCCGGGGCCACAATGAGCAGTTCTTC. This sequence encodes CASSQLRGHNEQFF. This sequence joins TRBV14 and TRBJ2-1; D may match TRBD1 or TRBD2 (5 bases each). V was pared by 2 bases and J by 5 bases, with 10 bases between. Germline loops: CDR1 SGHDN, CDR2 FVKESK. This CDR3 spans 14 amino acids.

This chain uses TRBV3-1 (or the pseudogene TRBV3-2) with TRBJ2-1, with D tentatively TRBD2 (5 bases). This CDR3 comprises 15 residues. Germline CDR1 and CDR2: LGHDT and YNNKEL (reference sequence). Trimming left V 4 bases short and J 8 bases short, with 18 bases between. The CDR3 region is CASSPKGSAYYEQFF. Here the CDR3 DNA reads TGTGCCAGCAGCCCGAAAGGGAGTGCATACTATGAGCAGTTCTTC.

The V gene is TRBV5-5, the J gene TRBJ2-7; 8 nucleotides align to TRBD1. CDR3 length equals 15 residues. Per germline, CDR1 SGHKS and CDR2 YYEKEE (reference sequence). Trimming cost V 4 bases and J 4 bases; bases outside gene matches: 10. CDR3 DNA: TGTGCCAGCAGCCCACAAACAGGGGGTTCATACGAGCAGTACTTC. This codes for CASSPQTGGSYEQYF. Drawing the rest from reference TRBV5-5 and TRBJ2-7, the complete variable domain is DAGVTQSPTHLIKTRGQQVTLRCSPISGHKSVSWYQQVLGQGPQFIFQYYEKEERGRGNFPDRFSARQFPNYSSELNVNALLLGDSALYLCASSPQTGGSYEQYFGPGTRLTVT.

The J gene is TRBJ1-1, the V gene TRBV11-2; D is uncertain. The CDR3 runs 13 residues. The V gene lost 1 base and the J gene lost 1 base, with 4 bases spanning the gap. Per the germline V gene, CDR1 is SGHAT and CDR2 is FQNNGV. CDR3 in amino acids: CASSLATNTEAFF. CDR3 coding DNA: TGTGCCAGCAGCTTAGCTACGAACACTGAAGCTTTCTTT.